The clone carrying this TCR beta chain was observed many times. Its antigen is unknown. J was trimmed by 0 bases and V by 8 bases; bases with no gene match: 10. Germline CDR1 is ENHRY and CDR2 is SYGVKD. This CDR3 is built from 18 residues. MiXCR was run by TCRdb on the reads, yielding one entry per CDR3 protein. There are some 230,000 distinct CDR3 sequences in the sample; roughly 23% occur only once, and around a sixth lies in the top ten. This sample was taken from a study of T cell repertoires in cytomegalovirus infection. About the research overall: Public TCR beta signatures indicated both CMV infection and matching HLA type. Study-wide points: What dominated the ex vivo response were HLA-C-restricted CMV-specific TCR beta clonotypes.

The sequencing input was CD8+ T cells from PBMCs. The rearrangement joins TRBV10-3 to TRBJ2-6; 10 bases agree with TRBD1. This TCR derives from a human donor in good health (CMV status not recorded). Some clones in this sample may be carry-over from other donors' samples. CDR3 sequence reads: CAILARQGAISGANVLTF. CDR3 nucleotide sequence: TGTGCCATCTTGGCTCGACAGGGGGCTATCTCTGGGGCCAACGTCCTGACTTTC.